What follows is one T cell receptor beta chain and its context. Its antigen is as yet unknown. Sequence at one end of the junction differs from germline and may be a read error. This record belongs to a study of tumor and adjacent non-tumor tissue in lung cancer. Study-wide findings and caveats: Higher tumor TCR diversity was associated with shorter survival. Significantly higher TCR diversity was found in tumor than normal lung.

The template was RNA from unsorted bulk tissue. Distant lung tissue was collected more than 3 cm away from the tumor edge. TCRbeta libraries were built with three rounds of nested PCR, modified from ARM-PCR. TCRdb reprocessed the multiplex PCR reads with MiXCR, giving one entry per CDR3 protein. The sample holds 90,000 to 100,000 distinct CDR3 sequences, 75% to 90% seen once. Germline values: CDR1 SGHDT, CDR2 YYEEEE. This CDR3 is 14 amino acids long. The genes are TRBV5-6 and TRBJ2-3; 7 bases are a match to TRBD1. This TCR was recovered from a man between 60 and 70 years old with small cell lung cancer. The source material was distant non-tumor lung tissue. The CDR3 DNA sequence: TGTGCAAGCAGCCCGGGGACAGAGGCAGATACGCAGTATTTT. It yields the protein CASSPGTEADTQYF.